This T cell receptor (beta chain) was sequenced for a study of cytomegalovirus exposure and HLA in healthy donors. Overall study findings and caveats: Evidence from a later analysis indicated that most CMV-associated TCR beta chains looked HLA-restricted. Reported results showed that the classifier diagnosed cytomegalovirus status with high specificity and sensitivity. Specificity of three CMV-associated chains for CMV antigens was verified in vitro.

Amplification used 60 Vbeta primers and 13 Jbeta primers. Method: immunoSEQ multiplex PCR; TCRdb's copy keeps in-frame clones and lacks some. The top ten clones hold approximately 10% of a sample with some 140,000 clones, less than 80% of them seen once. Concerning this clone: Its antigen remains unidentified.

CDR1 is LNHNV, CDR2 YYDKDF, per germline (reference sequence). With 0 bases clipped from V and 6 bases from J, the junction kept 8 bases outside the gene matches. This CDR3 spans 15 amino acids. J is TRBJ2-7 and V is TRBV15; TRBD2 matches 7 bases. The origin of this receptor is a woman aged 50 to 60 in good health and CMV-seropositive. The sample was PBMCs. This CDR3 is CATSRDLGGSGEQYF. CDR3 in DNA: TGTGCCACCAGCAGAGATTTGGGGGGGTCGGGCGAGCAGTACTTC.